A selection of T cell receptor beta chains follows, all from one sample in a study of long-term antiretroviral therapy in people with HIV. The method was immunoSEQ multiplex PCR; TCRdb's version includes in-frame clones alone and lacks a portion of them. The data show under 30,000 clones, approximately 86% seen once. The sample here was unsorted PBMCs, taken around 5 years before starting antiretroviral therapy. Receptor source: a man between 50 and 59 years old with HIV. Each CDR3 is given with its conserved first and last residue. A D gene is named only where the DNA matches it firmly. The size entry is marked missing in some rows and otherwise reads once, few, many or a size class.

d_call: NA
v_call: TRBV9
clone_size: NA
j_call: TRBJ2-3
cdr3_aa: CASSVASRADTQYF
cdr3_nt: TGTGCCAGCAGCGTAGCCAGTAGGGCCGATACGCAGTATTTT

d_call: TRBD1
v_call: TRBV27
clone_size: NA
j_call: TRBJ2-5
cdr3_aa: CASSFGAAGRTGRETQYF
cdr3_nt: TGTGCCAGCAGTTTTGGGGCGGCTGGGCGGACAGGGAGAGAGACCCAGTACTTC

d_call: NA
v_call: TRBV7-9
clone_size: few
j_call: TRBJ1-5
cdr3_aa: CASSFTARGGQPQHF
cdr3_nt: TGTGCCAGCAGCTTTACGGCCAGGGGTGGTCAGCCCCAGCATTTT

d_call: NA
v_call: TRBV15
clone_size: NA
j_call: TRBJ1-1
cdr3_aa: CATSSPYRANTEAFF
cdr3_nt: TGTGCCACCAGCAGCCCCTACAGGGCTAACACTGAAGCTTTCTTT

d_call: NA
v_call: TRBV9
clone_size: few
j_call: TRBJ1-4
cdr3_aa: CASSGAGATNEKLFF
cdr3_nt: TGTGCCAGCAGCGGTGCAGGGGCAACTAATGAAAAACTGTTTTTT

d_call: TRBD1
v_call: TRBV2
clone_size: NA
j_call: TRBJ2-5
cdr3_aa: CASSSPGQGVETQYF
cdr3_nt: TGTGCCAGCAGCTCCCCGGGACAGGGGGTGGAGACCCAGTACTTC

d_call: TRBD1
v_call: TRBV10-3
clone_size: NA
j_call: TRBJ1-5
cdr3_aa: CAISELDRVGQPQHF
cdr3_nt: TGTGCCATCAGTGAACTAGACAGGGTTGGTCAGCCCCAGCATTTT

d_call: NA
v_call: TRBV18
clone_size: once
j_call: TRBJ2-1
cdr3_aa: CASSPRDRLFERLEFF
cdr3_nt: TGTGCCAGCTCACCACGGGACCGTCTCTTCGAGCGACTGGAGTTCTTC

d_call: TRBD1
v_call: TRBV5-8
clone_size: NA
j_call: TRBJ1-1
cdr3_aa: CASSPRQGLEAFF
cdr3_nt: TGTGCCAGCAGCCCAAGACAGGGCCTTGAAGCTTTCTTT

d_call: TRBD1
v_call: TRBV25-1
clone_size: once
j_call: TRBJ2-3
cdr3_aa: CASSEGQGSWTDTQYF
cdr3_nt: TGTGCCAGCAGTGAAGGACAGGGTTCCTGGACAGATACGCAGTATTTT

d_call: NA
v_call: TRBV5-3
clone_size: NA
j_call: TRBJ1-5
cdr3_aa: CARSGSTGGGNQPQHF
cdr3_nt: TGTGCCAGAAGCGGATCGACAGGTGGCGGCAATCAGCCCCAGCATTTT